The 24 T cell receptor beta chains reported below all come from one sample, sequenced in a study of blood T cells in healthy people across ages. Combining a sample-barcoded 5' primer with a J-beta primer mix, a second PCR ran for roughly 7 to 11 cycles. TCRdb itself ran the 5' RACE reads through MiXCR, one entry per CDR3 protein. The repertoire has about 780,000 distinct CDR3 sequences, about 47% of them found once; the top ten carry about a sixth. Sequencing was carried out using blood. The origin of the receptors is an elderly man in good health.

V usage is TRBV7-2 and J usage is TRBJ1-2; D not certain. Germline CDR1 is SGHTA and CDR2 is FQGNSA. There are 15 residues in the CDR3. V was cut by 1 base and J by 2 bases, with 11 bases left in between. CDR3 nucleotides: TGTGCCAGCAGCTTAGTGGGCGGCGGAAACTATGGCTACACCTTC. Translation: CASSLVGGGNYGYTF.

The chain employs TRBV4-2 and TRBJ2-5; tentative D call: TRBD2 (5 bases). CDR3 size: 16 residues. Germline V CDR1 and CDR2: LGHNA, YNFKEQ. The germline V and J ends were trimmed by 1 base and 2 bases, with 14 bases remaining between them. The DNA of the CDR3 is TGTGCCAGCAGCCAAGCGCATACAGCGGAGCAAGAGACCCAGTACTTC. Its translation is CASSQAHTAEQETQYF.

The gene calls are TRBV20-1 and TRBJ1-1, with D possibly matching TRBD1 (5 bases). Looked up from germline, CDR1 is DFQATT and CDR2 is SNEGSKA (reference sequence). The V gene lost 2 bases and the J gene lost 5 bases, with 15 bases spanning the gap. The CDR3 length is 14 residues. The CDR3 DNA reads as TGCAGTGCTAGATGGGGGGGGTTCGATACTGAAGCTTTCTTT. Translating it yields CSARWGGFDTEAFF.

This chain joins TRBV15 and TRBJ2-6, with D unclear. The CDR3 has 14 amino acids. CDR1 LNHNV and CDR2 YYDKDF come from the germline V gene (reference sequence). Trimming pared 3 bases from V and 3 bases from J, leaving 6 bases between. In DNA form, the CDR3 reads TGTGCCACCAGCAGTCGACTTGGGGCCAACGTCCTGACTTTC. Encoded protein: CATSSRLGANVLTF. Combining the CDR3 with reference TRBV15 and TRBJ2-6 gives the whole variable domain DAMVIQNPRYQVTQFGKPVTLSCSQTLNHNVMYWYQQKSSQAPKLLFHYYDKDFNNEADTPDNFQSRRPNTSFCFLDIRSPGLGDTAMYLCATSSRLGANVLTFGAGSRLTVL.

This clonotype came up a few times. J is TRBJ2-7 and V is TRBV7-2, with 7 nucleotides matching TRBD2. This CDR3 contains 15 residues. Germline lookup yields CDR1 SGHTA and CDR2 FQGNSA. V shed 6 bases, J shed 3 bases, and the junction held 11 bases outside the gene matches. The CDR3 sequence: CASRKDAGEGYEQYF. The CDR3 region has the DNA TGTGCCAGCAGGAAGGATGCGGGAGAAGGCTACGAGCAGTACTTC.

This chain connects TRBV20-1 to TRBJ2-5, with 9 bases aligning to TRBD2. The CDR3 sequence is 17 residues long. The V segment lost 1 base and the J segment 8 bases; nucleotides outside the gene matches: 17. Germline V gene data show CDR1 as DFQATT and CDR2 as SNEGSKA (reference sequence). CDR3 residues: CSARASRAGGDLGTQYF. The CDR3 nucleotides are TGCAGTGCTAGAGCCTCGCGGGCGGGAGGGGATTTAGGTACCCAGTACTTC.

This clonotype occurred a few times. V gene TRBV6-5 combines with J gene TRBJ2-5; TRBD1 matches at 7 bases. Trimming removed 7 bases from V and 11 bases from J; junction bases left unmatched: 19. This CDR3 region has 15 residues. Germline CDR1 MNHEY, CDR2 SVGAGI. The CDR3 sequence is CASTKSFDRAAQQYF. CDR3 DNA sequence: TGTGCCAGCACTAAATCCTTTGACAGGGCGGCTCAGCAGTACTTC.

The chain carries TRBV7-2 and TRBJ1-6; the D is unclear. The V and J ends lost 8 bases and 9 bases respectively, with 14 bases between them. CDR3 size: 13 residues. The germline CDR1 and CDR2 sequences are SGHTA and FQGNSA. The CDR3 region is CASGSVAISPLHF. The DNA of the CDR3 is TGTGCCAGCGGCAGCGTGGCCATTTCACCCCTCCACTTT.

The V and J genes are TRBV10-3 and TRBJ1-6; TRBD1 might be the D (5 bases). This CDR3 comprises 13 residues. Per the germline V gene, CDR1 is ENHRY and CDR2 is SYGVKD. With 6 bases removed from V and 7 bases from J, the gap between germline ends came to 10 bases. CDR3 loop: CAIRDSSNSPLHF. The CDR3 bases are TGTGCCATCAGAGACAGCTCGAATTCACCCCTCCACTTT.

This clonotype has a handful of counts. The chain recombines TRBV20-1 with TRBJ2-1; 8 nucleotides agree with TRBD2. The CDR3 sequence is 17 residues long. V was clipped by 2 bases and J by 5 bases; unmatched bases: 14. Germline assignment: CDR1 DFQATT and CDR2 SNEGSKA (reference sequence). CDR3 nucleotides: TGCAGTGCTAGAAAAGTGCTAGCGGGCCCAGGCCACAATGAGCAGTTCTTC. Encoded protein: CSARKVLAGPGHNEQFF.

This rearrangement joins TRBV12-3 or TRBV12-4 to TRBJ1-5; D is unresolved. The CDR3 sequence is 11 residues long. The V end lost 9 bases, the J end lost 4 bases, and 7 bases lay between the germline ends. The CDR3 bases are TGTGCCAGTGGACCGAATCAGCCCCAGCATTTT. The encoded protein is CASGPNQPQHF.

A few counts support this clonotype. The genes are TRBV20-1 and TRBJ2-1; 9 nucleotides line up with TRBD2. J lost 7 bases, V lost 3 bases, and 10 bases had no gene match. Germline V gene lookup returns CDR1 DFQATT and CDR2 SNEGSKA (reference sequence). CDR3 size: 15 residues. DNA of the CDR3: TGCAGTGCTAGGAGTGGTAGCGGGAGTGGTAATGAGCAGTTCTTC. Encoded protein: CSARSGSGSGNEQFF.

V and J are TRBV5-1 and TRBJ2-1; no clear D. The V end was cut by 4 bases, the J end by 8 bases, with 13 bases between. This CDR3 comprises 13 residues. Germline CDR1 SGHRS, CDR2 YFSETQ. CDR3 sequence reads: CASSPVPDDEQFF. CDR3 bases: TGCGCCAGCAGCCCGGTGCCCGACGATGAGCAGTTCTTC. The variable domain in full, with the rest retrieved from reference TRBV5-1 and TRBJ2-1, is KAGVTQTPRYLIKTRGQQVTLSCSPISGHRSVSWYQQTPGQGLQFLFEYFSETQRNKGNFPGRFSGRQFSNSRSEMNVSTLELGDSALYLCASSPVPDDEQFFGPGTRLTVL.

V usage is TRBV18 and J usage is TRBJ2-5, with D possibly being TRBD2 (5 bases). V dropped 4 bases and J dropped 11 bases, with 23 bases sitting between them. The CDR3 extends over 15 amino acids. CDR1 and CDR2 (germline): KGHSH, LQKENI. DNA of the CDR3: TGTGCCAGCTCACTTGCGGGTCCCCTCAGCAATGAGCAGTACTTC. Translating gives CASSLAGPLSNEQYF.

The chain is built from TRBV19 and TRBJ1-2; 8 nucleotides line up with TRBD1. With 7 bases clipped from V and 4 bases from J, the junction kept 8 bases outside the gene matches. This CDR3 is 14 amino acids long. The germline CDR1 and CDR2 sequences are LNHDA and SQIVND (reference sequence). This CDR3 is CASIGDRPSYGYTF. CDR3 sequence (DNA): TGTGCCAGTATAGGGGACAGGCCCAGCTATGGCTACACCTTC.

The chain joins TRBV20-1 to TRBJ2-5, with TRBD2 matching 10 bases. Germline lookup yields CDR1 DFQATT and CDR2 SNEGSKA (reference sequence). There are 15 residues in the CDR3. The J segment lost 5 bases and the V segment lost 5 bases, leaving 11 bases of the junction unmatched. CDR3 amino acids: CSASKTSGEGETQYF. CDR3 DNA sequence: TGCAGTGCTTCGAAAACTAGCGGGGAGGGGGAGACCCAGTACTTC.

This clonotype came up a few times. V and J are TRBV6-5 and TRBJ1-1, with 9 bases lining up with TRBD1. The ends lost 2 bases at V and 1 base at J; junction bases unmatched: 2. The CDR3 is made up of 15 amino acids. Germline assignment: CDR1 MNHEY and CDR2 SVGAGI. The DNA of the CDR3 is TGTGCCAGCAGTTACGGGACAGGGACGAACACTGAAGCTTTCTTT. Its translation: CASSYGTGTNTEAFF.

This clonotype was seen many times. The chain has TRBV7-2 and TRBJ2-3; 7 bases are a match to TRBD1. The length of the CDR3 is 16 residues. CDR1 is SGHTA, CDR2 FQGNSA, per germline. V lost 3 bases, J lost 1 base, and 7 bases stayed unmatched. CDR3 DNA sequence: TGTGCCAGCAGCTTCTCCCCGACAGGGCGCACAGATACGCAGTATTTT. As protein: CASSFSPTGRTDTQYF.

As for this clonotype: A much larger clonotype is one base distant, so this may be a read error. The V and J genes are TRBV5-1 and TRBJ2-1; TRBD1 agrees at 11 bases. V was clipped by 0 bases and J by 10 bases; unmatched bases: 3. This CDR3 has 14 amino acids. CDR1 is SGHRS, CDR2 YFSETQ, per germline. The chain's CDR3 is CASSLGTGGYEQFF. Written as DNA, the CDR3 is TGCGCCAGCAGCTTGGGGACAGGGGGCTACGAGCAGTTCTTC.

The chain uses TRBV20-1 and TRBJ2-7; D is possibly TRBD2 (5 bases). V was trimmed by 3 bases and J by 7 bases, leaving 19 bases between them. This CDR3 is 14 amino acids long. Germline V gene data show CDR1 as DFQATT and CDR2 as SNEGSKA (reference sequence). The CDR3 region is CSASGGGPGYEQYF. The CDR3 DNA reads as TGCAGTGCTAGTGGAGGAGGACCGGGGTATGAGCAGTACTTC.

V gene TRBV5-1 combines with J gene TRBJ1-1, with unresolved D. The CDR3 runs 16 residues. Germline V gene data show CDR1 as SGHRS and CDR2 as YFSETQ. Trimming cost V 1 base and J 2 bases, with 15 bases left between them. The CDR3 DNA sequence: TGCGCCAGCAGCTTGACTTCGGAGAGAACAAACACTGAAGCTTTCTTT. It specifies CASSLTSERTNTEAFF.

On this clonotype itself: Possible read error: a much larger clone is one base away. The gene calls are TRBV25-1 and TRBJ2-7; 8 bases are shared with TRBD1. The J call is in doubt because the DNA end fits TRBJ2-5 better. The CDR3 loop spans 14 amino acids. Germline loops: CDR1 MGHDK, CDR2 SYGVNS. The CDR3 sequence: CASSGDDRGGTQYF. DNA of the CDR3: TGTGCCAGCAGTGGCGACGACAGGGGAGGGACCCAGTACTTC.

The chain carries TRBV12-3 or TRBV12-4 and TRBJ2-3; D not certain. The CDR3 contains 11 residues. V was pared by 10 bases and J by 6 bases, with 11 bases between. This chain's CDR3 is CATSTSDTQYF. Here the CDR3 DNA reads TGTGCCACCTCTACATCGGATACGCAGTATTTT.

The chain carries TRBV9 and TRBJ2-1; 11 bases are a match to TRBD2. CDR3 size: 17 residues. Germline V gene data show CDR1 as SGDLS and CDR2 as YYNGEE. V shed 4 bases, J shed 3 bases, and the junction held 9 bases outside the gene matches. The CDR3 nucleotides read TGTGCCAGCAGCCCGCGAACGACTAGCGGGATCTACAATGAGCAGTTCTTC. Its protein product is CASSPRTTSGIYNEQFF.